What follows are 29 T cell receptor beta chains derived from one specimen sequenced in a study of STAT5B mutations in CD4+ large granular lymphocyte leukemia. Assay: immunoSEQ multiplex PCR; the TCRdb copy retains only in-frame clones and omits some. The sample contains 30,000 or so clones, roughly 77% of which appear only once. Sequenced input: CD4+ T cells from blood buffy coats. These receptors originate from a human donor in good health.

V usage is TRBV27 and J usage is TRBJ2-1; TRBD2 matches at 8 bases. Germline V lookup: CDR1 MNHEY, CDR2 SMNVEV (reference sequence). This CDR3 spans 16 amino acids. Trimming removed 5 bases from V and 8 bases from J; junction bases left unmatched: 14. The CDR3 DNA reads TGTGCCAGCAGTGACCCTAGCGCGGGAGGAGTGTATGAGCAGTTCTTC. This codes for CASSDPSAGGVYEQFF.

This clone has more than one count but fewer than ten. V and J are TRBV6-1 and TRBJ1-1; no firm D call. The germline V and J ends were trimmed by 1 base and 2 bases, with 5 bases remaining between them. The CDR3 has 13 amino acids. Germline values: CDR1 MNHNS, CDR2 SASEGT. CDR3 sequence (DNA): TGTGCCAGCAGTGAAGGAAAAAACACTGAAGCTTTCTTT. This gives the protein CASSEGKNTEAFF.

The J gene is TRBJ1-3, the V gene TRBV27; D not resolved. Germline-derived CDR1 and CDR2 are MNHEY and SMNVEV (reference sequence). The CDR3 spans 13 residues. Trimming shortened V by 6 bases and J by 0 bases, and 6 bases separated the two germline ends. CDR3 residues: CASSPPSGNTIYF. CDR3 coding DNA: TGTGCCAGCAGCCCGCCCTCTGGAAACACCATATATTTT.

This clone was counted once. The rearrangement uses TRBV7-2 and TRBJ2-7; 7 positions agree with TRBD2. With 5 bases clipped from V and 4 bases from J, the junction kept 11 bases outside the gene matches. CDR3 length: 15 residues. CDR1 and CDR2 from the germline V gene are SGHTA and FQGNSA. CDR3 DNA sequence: TGTGCCAGCAGCCAAGGACTAGGAAAGGTTTACGAGCAGTACTTC. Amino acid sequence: CASSQGLGKVYEQYF.

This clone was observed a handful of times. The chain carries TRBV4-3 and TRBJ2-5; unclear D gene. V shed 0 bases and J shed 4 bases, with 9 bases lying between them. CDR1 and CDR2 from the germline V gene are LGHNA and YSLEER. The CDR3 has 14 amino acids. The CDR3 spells CASSQEHPSETQYF. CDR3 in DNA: TGCGCCAGCAGCCAAGAACACCCATCAGAGACCCAGTACTTC.

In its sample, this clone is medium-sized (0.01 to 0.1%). The CDR3 protein is CASSGGQGTYEQYF. In nucleotides, the CDR3 is TGTGCCAGCAGCGGGGGACAGGGCACCTACGAGCAGTACTTC. This chain connects TRBV7-9 to TRBJ2-7; 9 positions agree with TRBD1. Germline CDR1 and CDR2: SEHNR and FQNEAQ (reference sequence). Losses at the gene ends were 5 bases for V and 2 bases for J; bases not matched to a gene: 4. The CDR3 consists of 14 residues.

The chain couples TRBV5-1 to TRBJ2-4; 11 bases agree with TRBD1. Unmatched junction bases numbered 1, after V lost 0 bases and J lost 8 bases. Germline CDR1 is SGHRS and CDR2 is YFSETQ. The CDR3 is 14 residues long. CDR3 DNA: TGCGCCAGCAGCTTGGGGGGACAGGGGGACATTCAGTACTTC. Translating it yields CASSLGGQGDIQYF.

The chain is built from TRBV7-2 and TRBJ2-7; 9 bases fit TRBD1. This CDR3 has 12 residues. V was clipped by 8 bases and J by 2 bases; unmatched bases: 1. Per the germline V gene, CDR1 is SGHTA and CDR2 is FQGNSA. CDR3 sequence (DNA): TGTGCCAGCCGACAGGGGGCCTACGAGCAGTACTTC. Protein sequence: CASRQGAYEQYF.

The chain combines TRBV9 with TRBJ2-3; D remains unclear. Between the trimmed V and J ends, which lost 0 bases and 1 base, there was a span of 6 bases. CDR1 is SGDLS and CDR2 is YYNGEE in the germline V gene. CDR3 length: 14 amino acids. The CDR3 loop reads CASSVEQRTDTQYF. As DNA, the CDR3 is TGTGCCAGCAGCGTAGAACAGCGCACAGATACGCAGTATTTT.

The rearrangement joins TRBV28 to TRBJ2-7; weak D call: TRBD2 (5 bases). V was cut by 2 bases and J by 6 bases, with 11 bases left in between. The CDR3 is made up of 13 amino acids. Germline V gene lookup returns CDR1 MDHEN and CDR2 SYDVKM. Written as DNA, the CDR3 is TGTGCCAGCAGTTTACCCACCGGGGTCGAGCAGTACTTC. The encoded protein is CASSLPTGVEQYF.

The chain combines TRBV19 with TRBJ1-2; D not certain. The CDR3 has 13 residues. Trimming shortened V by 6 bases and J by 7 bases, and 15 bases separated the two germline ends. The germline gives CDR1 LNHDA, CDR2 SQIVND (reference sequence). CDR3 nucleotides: TGTGCCAGTAGCGACATCCCGATGGCTGGCTACACCTTC. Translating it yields CASSDIPMAGYTF.

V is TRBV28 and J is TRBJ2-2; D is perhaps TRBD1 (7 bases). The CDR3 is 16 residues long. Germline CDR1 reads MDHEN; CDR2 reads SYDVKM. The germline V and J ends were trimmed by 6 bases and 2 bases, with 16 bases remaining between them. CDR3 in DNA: TGTGCCAGCAGCTTCTTACAGGGGACTAACACCGGGGAGCTGTTTTTT. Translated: CASSFLQGTNTGELFF.

CDR3 coding DNA: TGTGCCAGCAGCGTAGGCCTACTTACTCCGACTAGCGGGAGTTACGAGCAGTACTTC. This translates into CASSVGLLTPTSGSYEQYF. The gene calls are TRBV9 and TRBJ2-7, with 12 bases lining up with TRBD2. The trim removed 0 bases at V and 4 bases at J, leaving 14 bases unmatched. This CDR3 has 19 residues. Germline V lookup: CDR1 SGDLS, CDR2 YYNGEE. Combining the CDR3 with reference TRBV9 and TRBJ2-7 gives the whole variable domain DSGVTQTPKHLITATGQRVTLRCSPRSGDLSVYWYQQSLDQGLQFLIQYYNGEERAKGNILERFSAQQFPDLHSELNLSSLELGDSALYFCASSVGLLTPTSGSYEQYFGPGTRLTVT.

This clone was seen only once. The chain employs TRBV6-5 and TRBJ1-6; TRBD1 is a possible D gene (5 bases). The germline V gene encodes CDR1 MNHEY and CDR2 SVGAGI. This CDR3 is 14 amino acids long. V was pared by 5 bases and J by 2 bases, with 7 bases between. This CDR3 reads CASSAGPYNSPLHF. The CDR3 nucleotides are TGTGCCAGCAGTGCGGGGCCCTATAATTCACCCCTCCACTTT.

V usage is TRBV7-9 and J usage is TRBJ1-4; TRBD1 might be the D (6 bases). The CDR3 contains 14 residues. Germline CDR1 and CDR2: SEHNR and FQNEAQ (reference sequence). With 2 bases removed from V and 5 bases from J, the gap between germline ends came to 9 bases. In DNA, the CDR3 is TGTGCCAGCAGCTTACGGGGGCAGAATGAAAAACTGTTTTTT. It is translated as CASSLRGQNEKLFF.

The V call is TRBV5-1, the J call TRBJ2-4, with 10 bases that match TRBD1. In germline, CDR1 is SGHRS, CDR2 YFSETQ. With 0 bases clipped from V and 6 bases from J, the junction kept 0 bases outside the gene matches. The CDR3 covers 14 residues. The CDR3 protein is CASSLGTGGNIQYF. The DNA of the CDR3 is TGCGCCAGCAGCTTGGGGACAGGGGGAAACATTCAGTACTTC.

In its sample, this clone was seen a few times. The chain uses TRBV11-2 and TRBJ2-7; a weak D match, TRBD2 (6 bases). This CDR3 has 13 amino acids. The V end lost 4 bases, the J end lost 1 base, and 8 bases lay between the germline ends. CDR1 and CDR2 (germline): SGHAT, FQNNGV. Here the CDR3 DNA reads TGTGCCAGCAGCTGGGGGGAATCCTACGAGCAGTACTTC. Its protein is CASSWGESYEQYF.

CDR3 bases: TGTGCCTGGAGTGTATTTACCCAGGGCGCTTTCTTT. Protein product: CAWSVFTQGAFF. This chain uses TRBV30 with TRBJ1-1; the D gene is possibly TRBD1 (5 bases). Trimming removed 0 bases from V and 11 bases from J, with 13 bases in between. The germline CDR1 and CDR2 sequences are GTSNPN and SVGIG (reference sequence). The CDR3 loop spans 12 amino acids.

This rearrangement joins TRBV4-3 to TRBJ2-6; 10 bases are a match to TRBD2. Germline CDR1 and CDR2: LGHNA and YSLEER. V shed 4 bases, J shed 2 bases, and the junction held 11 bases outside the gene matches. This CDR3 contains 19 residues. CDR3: CASSRGRLAGDPGANVLTF. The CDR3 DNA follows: TGCGCCAGCAGCCGGGGAAGACTAGCGGGCGACCCTGGGGCCAACGTCCTGACTTTC.

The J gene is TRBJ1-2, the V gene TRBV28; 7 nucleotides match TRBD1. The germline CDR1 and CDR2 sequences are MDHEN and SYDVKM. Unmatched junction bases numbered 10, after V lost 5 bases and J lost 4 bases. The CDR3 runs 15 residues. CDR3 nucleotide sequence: TGTGCCAGCAGTCTGGACAGGCAAGGGCTCTATGGCTACACCTTC. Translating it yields CASSLDRQGLYGYTF.

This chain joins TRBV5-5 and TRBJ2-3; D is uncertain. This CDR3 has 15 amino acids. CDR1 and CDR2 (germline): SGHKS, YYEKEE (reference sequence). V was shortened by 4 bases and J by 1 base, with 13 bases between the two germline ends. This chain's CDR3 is CASSPGILGTDTQYF. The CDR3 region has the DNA TGTGCCAGCAGCCCCGGAATTTTGGGCACAGATACGCAGTATTTT. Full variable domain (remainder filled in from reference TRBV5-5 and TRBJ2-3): DAGVTQSPTHLIKTRGQQVTLRCSPISGHKSVSWYQQVLGQGPQFIFQYYEKEERGRGNFPDRFSARQFPNYSSELNVNALLLGDSALYLCASSPGILGTDTQYFGPGTRLTVL.

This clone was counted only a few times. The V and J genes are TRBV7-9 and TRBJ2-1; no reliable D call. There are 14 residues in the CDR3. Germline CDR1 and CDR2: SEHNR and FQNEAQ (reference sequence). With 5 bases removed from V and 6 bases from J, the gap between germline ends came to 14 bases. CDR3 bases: TGTGCCAGCAGCAACGCCGTAATTGGCAATGAGCAGTTCTTC. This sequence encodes CASSNAVIGNEQFF.

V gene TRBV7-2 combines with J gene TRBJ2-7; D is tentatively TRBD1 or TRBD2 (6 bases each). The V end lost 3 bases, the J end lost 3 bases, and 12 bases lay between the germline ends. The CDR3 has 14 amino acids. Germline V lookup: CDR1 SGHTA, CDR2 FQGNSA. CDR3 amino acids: CASSLGGLGYEQYF. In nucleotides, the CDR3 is TGTGCCAGCAGCTTGGGGGGCCTGGGCTACGAGCAGTACTTC.

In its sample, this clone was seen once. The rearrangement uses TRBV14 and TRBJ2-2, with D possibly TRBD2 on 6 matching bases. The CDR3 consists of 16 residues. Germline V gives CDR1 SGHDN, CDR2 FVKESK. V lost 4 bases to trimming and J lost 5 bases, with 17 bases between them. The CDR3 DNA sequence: TGTGCCAGCAGCCTCCTGGGGGGAGGATTGACCGGGGAGCTGTTTTTT. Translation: CASSLLGGGLTGELFF.

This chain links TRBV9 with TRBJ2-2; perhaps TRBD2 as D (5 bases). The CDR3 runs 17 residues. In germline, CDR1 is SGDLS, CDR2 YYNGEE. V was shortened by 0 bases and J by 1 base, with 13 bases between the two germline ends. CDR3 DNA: TGTGCCAGCAGCGTAGTCGGGATAACAGAGAACACCGGGGAGCTGTTTTTT. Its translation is CASSVVGITENTGELFF. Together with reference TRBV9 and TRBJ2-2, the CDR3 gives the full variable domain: DSGVTQTPKHLITATGQRVTLRCSPRSGDLSVYWYQQSLDQGLQFLIQYYNGEERAKGNILERFSAQQFPDLHSELNLSSLELGDSALYFCASSVVGITENTGELFFGEGSRLTVL.

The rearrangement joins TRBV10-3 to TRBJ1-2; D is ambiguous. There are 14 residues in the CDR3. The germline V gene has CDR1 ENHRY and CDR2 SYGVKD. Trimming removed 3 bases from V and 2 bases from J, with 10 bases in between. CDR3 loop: CAISDSTPNYGYTF. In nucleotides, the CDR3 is TGTGCCATCAGTGATTCAACTCCGAACTATGGCTACACCTTC.

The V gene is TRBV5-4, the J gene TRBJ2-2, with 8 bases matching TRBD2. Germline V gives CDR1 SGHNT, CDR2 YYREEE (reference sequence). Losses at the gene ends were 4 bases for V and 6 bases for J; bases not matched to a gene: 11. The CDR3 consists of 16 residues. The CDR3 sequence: CASSPPRSGSAGELFF. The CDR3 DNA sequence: TGTGCCAGCAGCCCCCCTCGGAGCGGGAGTGCCGGGGAGCTGTTTTTT.

Here the CDR3 DNA reads TGCGCCAGCAGCTTGCTCGCAGACAGTCTCAGGAACACTGAAGCTTTCTTT. Protein sequence: CASSLLADSLRNTEAFF. V usage is TRBV5-1 and J usage is TRBJ1-1; TRBD1 might be the D (5 bases). CDR3 size: 17 residues. Germline V gene lookup returns CDR1 SGHRS and CDR2 YFSETQ. V was shortened by 1 base and J by 1 base, with 17 bases between the two germline ends.

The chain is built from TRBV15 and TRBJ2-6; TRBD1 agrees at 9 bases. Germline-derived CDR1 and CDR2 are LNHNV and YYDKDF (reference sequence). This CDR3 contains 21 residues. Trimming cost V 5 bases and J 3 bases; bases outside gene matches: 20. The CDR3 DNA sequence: TGTGCCACCAGCGATAGACAGGGGGGATACGATAGGTCCCGTGGGGCCAACGTCCTGACTTTC. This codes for CATSDRQGGYDRSRGANVLTF.